This T cell receptor (beta chain) comes out of a study of cytomegalovirus exposure and HLA in healthy donors. On the study more broadly: Earlier, 150 million to 200 million T cells were analyzed, and approximately 110 million unique TCR beta sequences were found among them. The early release's HLA-typed donors yielded about 85 million unique TCRs. Falling in the Caucasian-associated ancestry cluster were less than 85% of approximately 400 genotyped donors. Study results and limitations: In a later analysis, a genetic analysis reported fewer productive-TCR N-insertions in an Asian-associated ancestry cluster than the cohort average.

Note on this clone: Its antigen is unidentified.

The PCR had 60 Vbeta and 13 Jbeta primers. Using immunoSEQ multiplex PCR, the repertoire was profiled, and TCRdb retains in-frame clones only, with some absent. The sample records about 180,000 clones, over 70% being singletons. V was shortened by 1 base and J by 0 bases, with 4 bases between the two germline ends. CDR1 SGHTA and CDR2 FQGTGA come from the germline V gene. The CDR3 is 14 residues long. The receptor's source is a male donor in good health and CMV-seronegative. Sequences were obtained from PBMCs. This rearrangement joins TRBV7-3 to TRBJ1-3; D is uncertain. For the CDR3, the DNA is TGTGCCAGCAGCTTAAGCAGCTCTGGAAACACCATATATTTT. Protein product: CASSLSSSGNTIYF.